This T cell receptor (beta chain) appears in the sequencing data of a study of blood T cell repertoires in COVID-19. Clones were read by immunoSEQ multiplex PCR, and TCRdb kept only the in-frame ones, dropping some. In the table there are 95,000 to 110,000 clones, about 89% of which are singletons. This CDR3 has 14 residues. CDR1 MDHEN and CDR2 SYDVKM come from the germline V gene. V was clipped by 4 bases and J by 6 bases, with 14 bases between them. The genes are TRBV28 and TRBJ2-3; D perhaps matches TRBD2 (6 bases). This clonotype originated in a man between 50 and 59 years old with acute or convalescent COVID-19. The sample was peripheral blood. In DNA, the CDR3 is TGTGCCAGCAGTTGGGGACGGAGGGGCGATACGCAGTATTTT. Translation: CASSWGRRGDTQYF.